This TCR beta chain was sequenced during a study of shared clonotypes between healthy human individuals. This table comes from immunoSEQ multiplex PCR, and its TCRdb copy is limited to in-frame clones, with some not included. The sample gives some 2 million clones, 95% of which show up once; roughly 0.13% is in the top ten. This clone was seen once. Its matching antigen is unknown. Those who donated were healthy HIV-negative adults, with no recent acute infections or vaccinations reported. The CDR3 covers 13 residues. Germline CDR1 and CDR2: SGHRS and YFSETQ. The V and J ends lost 4 bases and 5 bases, in that order; junction bases with no gene match: 5. General study findings and limits: Genetic and exposure-history diversity was limited by the small donor number.

The specimen sequenced was naive CD4+ T cells sorted from blood. Subset defined: CD45RA+ positively selected. The chain carries TRBV5-1 and TRBJ2-7; TRBD1 aligns across 8 bases. The TCR originated in a man younger than 35 in good health. CDR3 sequence: CASSRWTGNEQYF. The DNA of the CDR3 is TGCGCCAGCAGCCGATGGACAGGGAACGAGCAGTACTTC.